This passage covers 19 T cell receptor beta chains from one sample sequenced in a study of T-cell reconstitution after alpha-beta-depleted transplantation in children. A TCRbeta library incorporating unique molecular identifiers was prepared. From the PCR reads, TCRdb called clonotypes with MiXCR, one entry per CDR3 protein. The sample carries some 530,000 distinct CDR3 sequences, around 13% recorded once. The material was PBMCs from the stem cell graft donor, obtained from the stem cell graft. The receptors derive from a human donor who donated a stem cell graft to a child with combined immunodeficiency.

The chain carries TRBV5-1 and TRBJ1-4, with D hard to call. Germline loops: CDR1 SGHRS, CDR2 YFSETQ. V was trimmed by 1 base and J by 7 bases, leaving 11 bases between them. CDR3 length equals 14 residues. CDR3 protein: CASSLPDLGEKLFF. As DNA, the CDR3 is TGCGCCAGCAGCTTGCCAGATTTGGGTGAAAAACTGTTTTTT.

The chain has TRBV24-1 and TRBJ1-2; a weak D match, TRBD1 (6 bases). The CDR3 consists of 14 residues. V gave up 3 bases and J gave up 8 bases, with 15 bases separating them. Germline CDR1 and CDR2: KGHDR and SFDVKD. The CDR3, as DNA: TGTGCCACCAGTGATGTCGGGACACAGGCCGGCTACACCTTC. This codes for CATSDVGTQAGYTF.

This clonotype was seen a few times. CDR3 sequence (DNA): TGTGCCAGCAGTTTATCAGGGAAATCACCCCTCCACTTT. Translation: CASSLSGKSPLHF. The J gene is TRBJ1-6, the V gene TRBV27; no reliable D call. Germline values: CDR1 MNHEY, CDR2 SMNVEV (reference sequence). V lost 0 bases and J 10 bases, leaving 7 bases between the germline ends. The CDR3 extends over 13 amino acids.

This clonotype has just a few counts. The chain combines TRBV28 with TRBJ2-5, with 10 bases that match TRBD1. Unmatched junction bases numbered 4, after V lost 2 bases and J lost 4 bases. Per the germline V gene, CDR1 is MDHEN and CDR2 is SYDVKM. The CDR3 spans 15 residues. The CDR3 bases are TGTGCCAGCAGTTTAGACAGGGGGCGCGGAGAGACCCAGTACTTC. This translates into CASSLDRGRGETQYF.

This chain uses TRBV9 with TRBJ2-3; D may be TRBD2 (5 bases). Per germline, CDR1 SGDLS and CDR2 YYNGEE. V was pared by 5 bases and J by 3 bases, with 16 bases between. The CDR3 sequence is 15 residues long. DNA of the CDR3: TGTGCCAGCAGTGCCGGAGGAGAGGAGACAGATACGCAGTATTTT. It yields the protein CASSAGGEETDTQYF. Using reference TRBV9 and TRBJ2-3 for the parts outside the CDR3, the full variable domain is DSGVTQTPKHLITATGQRVTLRCSPRSGDLSVYWYQQSLDQGLQFLIQYYNGEERAKGNILERFSAQQFPDLHSELNLSSLELGDSALYFCASSAGGEETDTQYFGPGTRLTVL.

Written as DNA, the CDR3 is TGCAGTGCACCCGACTTAGCCGGCGTGAACATTCAGTACTTC. It yields the protein CSAPDLAGVNIQYF. V usage is TRBV20-1 and J usage is TRBJ2-4; D unclear. The V gene's germline CDR1 is DFQATT and CDR2 SNEGSKA (reference sequence). V dropped 6 bases and J dropped 7 bases, with 19 bases sitting between them. The CDR3 consists of 14 residues.

This chain uses TRBV6-2 or TRBV6-3 with TRBJ2-6; no firm D call. This CDR3 is built from 15 residues. The germline V gene has CDR1 MNHEY and CDR2 SVGEGT. The V gene lost 4 bases and the J gene lost 0 bases, with 7 bases spanning the gap. The DNA of the CDR3 is TGTGCCAGCAGTTCCTATGTCTCTGGGGCCAACGTCCTGACTTTC. Translating it yields CASSSYVSGANVLTF.

Only a few counts were recorded for this clonotype. The V call is TRBV10-3, the J call TRBJ2-1; D unclear. Deletions cut 3 bases from V and 0 bases from J, with 12 bases between. The CDR3 is 16 amino acids. CDR1 ENHRY and CDR2 SYGVKD come from the germline V gene. DNA of the CDR3: TGTGCCATCAGTGACCCCCGACAAAGCTCCTACAATGAGCAGTTCTTC. The encoded protein is CAISDPRQSSYNEQFF.

This clonotype has only a few counts. The V and J genes are TRBV18 and TRBJ2-7; TRBD1 matches 7 bases. V was clipped by 4 bases and J by 5 bases; unmatched bases: 11. Germline V lookup: CDR1 KGHSH, CDR2 LQKENI. The CDR3 spans 15 residues. CDR3 DNA sequence: TGTGCCAGCTCACTTATCCCGGGACAGCGAGACGAGCAGTACTTC. Its protein is CASSLIPGQRDEQYF.

This clonotype was seen many times. This chain uses TRBV12-3 or TRBV12-4 with TRBJ2-5; no clear D. CDR3 size: 15 residues. The V and J ends lost 6 bases and 0 bases respectively, with 14 bases between them. DNA of the CDR3: TGTGCCAGCAGCCCTAACAGTCCAGACCAAGAGACCCAGTACTTC. Translating it yields CASSPNSPDQETQYF.

This clonotype was observed a handful of times. J is TRBJ2-3 and V is TRBV5-1; D might be TRBD2 (5 bases). The CDR3 loop spans 14 amino acids. V lost 2 bases and J lost 2, with 9 bases in between. Germline CDR1 SGHRS, CDR2 YFSETQ. The CDR3 nucleotides are TGCGCCAGCAGCTTTGCCCGGGACACAGATACGCAGTATTTT. Its protein product is CASSFARDTDTQYF. Full variable domain (outside the CDR3, taken from reference TRBV5-1 and TRBJ2-3): KAGVTQTPRYLIKTRGQQVTLSCSPISGHRSVSWYQQTPGQGLQFLFEYFSETQRNKGNFPGRFSGRQFSNSRSEMNVSTLELGDSALYLCASSFARDTDTQYFGPGTRLTVL.

The chain joins TRBV27 to TRBJ1-5; TRBD1 aligns across 10 bases. Germline CDR1 and CDR2: MNHEY and SMNVEV (reference sequence). The CDR3 length is 16 residues. V lost 3 bases, J lost 7 bases, and 9 bases stayed unmatched. The CDR3 protein is CASSLSGQGLRQPQHF. Here the CDR3 DNA reads TGTGCCAGCAGTTTGTCGGGACAGGGGCTGCGGCAGCCCCAGCATTTT.

A few counts support this clonotype. The genes are TRBV3-1 and TRBJ2-7, with 10 bases matching TRBD2. CDR3 size: 16 residues. After removal of 1 base from V and 1 base from J, the junction contained 4 bases not matched to a gene. Germline lookup yields CDR1 LGHDT and CDR2 YNNKEL (reference sequence). CDR3 DNA: TGTGCCAGCAGCCAAGTGCTAGCGGGAGCTTCCTACGAGCAGTACTTC. This gives the protein CASSQVLAGASYEQYF.

Of note for this clonotype: A clone one base away is much larger, so this may be a read error. Here the CDR3 DNA reads TGTGGCAGCAGCTTAGCTGGGGCAGCTTATTACAATGAGCAGTTCTTC. The encoded protein is CGSSLAGAAYYNEQFF. The chain uses TRBV7-2 and TRBJ2-1; D perhaps matches TRBD1 (5 bases). The CDR3 covers 16 residues. The germline gives CDR1 SGHTA, CDR2 FQGNSA.

This clonotype was found many times. The V and J genes are TRBV27 and TRBJ2-7, with no clear D. The CDR3 has 13 amino acids. V lost 5 bases to trimming and J lost 1 base, with 9 bases between them. Germline V gene data show CDR1 as MNHEY and CDR2 as SMNVEV (reference sequence). CDR3 region: CASSLFRSYEQYF. The CDR3 DNA is TGTGCCAGCAGTCTCTTTCGGTCCTACGAGCAGTACTTC.

The table lists this clonotype with many counts. The chain carries TRBV3-1 and TRBJ1-1; D is uncertain. Trimming shortened V by 0 bases and J by 0 bases, and 17 bases separated the two germline ends. Germline V CDR1 and CDR2: LGHDT, YNNKEL (reference sequence). The CDR3 spans 18 residues. The CDR3: CASSQDMMAFHMNTEAFF. The CDR3 DNA is TGTGCCAGCAGCCAAGATATGATGGCATTTCATATGAACACTGAAGCTTTCTTT.

The chain uses TRBV19 and TRBJ2-5, with D uncertain. CDR3 length equals 14 residues. V dropped 3 bases and J dropped 1 base, with 9 bases sitting between them. The V gene's germline CDR1 is LNHDA and CDR2 SQIVND (reference sequence). The DNA for the CDR3 is TGTGCCAGTAGTATCGGAACAATCCAAGAGACCCAGTACTTC. It yields the protein CASSIGTIQETQYF.

This clonotype occurred a few times. The chain employs TRBV30 and TRBJ2-1; 10 nucleotides align to TRBD2. Trimming took 5 bases from V and 4 from J; bases not matched to a gene: 5. CDR3 length: 14 residues. CDR1 and CDR2 (germline): GTSNPN, SVGIG (reference sequence). The CDR3 here is CAWGLAGAYNEQFF. CDR3 coding DNA: TGTGCCTGGGGCCTAGCGGGAGCTTACAATGAGCAGTTCTTC.

A few counts support this clonotype. V is TRBV29-1 and J is TRBJ2-1, with 10 bases lining up with TRBD2. Germline trimming cut 7 bases from V and 7 bases from J; bases unmatched to any gene: 10. CDR3 size: 14 residues. The germline gives CDR1 SQVTM, CDR2 ANQGSEA. CDR3 region: CSALSGRARNEQFF. The CDR3 DNA reads as TGCAGCGCCCTCAGCGGGAGGGCCCGGAATGAGCAGTTCTTC.